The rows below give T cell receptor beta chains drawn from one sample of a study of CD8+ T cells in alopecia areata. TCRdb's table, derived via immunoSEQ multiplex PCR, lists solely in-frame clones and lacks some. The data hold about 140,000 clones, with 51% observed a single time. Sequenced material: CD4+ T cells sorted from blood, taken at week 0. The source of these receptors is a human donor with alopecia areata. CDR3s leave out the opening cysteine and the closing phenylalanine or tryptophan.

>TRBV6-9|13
ASRSDRDYNQPQH
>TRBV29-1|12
SVVGGVTYNEQF
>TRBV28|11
ASSWGRDTEAF
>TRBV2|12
ASSGGQGVMTQH
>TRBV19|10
ASGSSAAPQY
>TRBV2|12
ASTRLAGGGELF
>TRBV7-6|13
ASSRAGADYNEQF
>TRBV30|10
AWSRADYEQY
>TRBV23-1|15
ASSQHPGTGGGNTIY
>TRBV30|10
AWGFLRDTQY
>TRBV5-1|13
ASKAPAGAQETQY
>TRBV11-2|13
ASSLGGRAGETQY
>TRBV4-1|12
ASSQDGGARLQY
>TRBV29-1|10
SVDRGGYEQY
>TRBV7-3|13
ASTPGGAGTDTQY
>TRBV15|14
ATSTGGDVAKNIQY
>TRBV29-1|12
SVGPGLNTDTQY
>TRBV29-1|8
SVAIETQY
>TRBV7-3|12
ASSRDQGWNEQF
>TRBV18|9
ASSPEETQY
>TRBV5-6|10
ASSRPDGELF
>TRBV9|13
ASSARGGANYGYT
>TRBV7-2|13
ASSIQGLASYEQY
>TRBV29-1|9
SVEEGNEQY
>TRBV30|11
AWSVPVYTEAF
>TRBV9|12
ASSVATVNTEAF
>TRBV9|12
ASGLGTASYEQY
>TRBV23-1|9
ASSFSHRAF
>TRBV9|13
ASSAFTGINEKLF
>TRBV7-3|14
ASSGLAGVSYNEQF
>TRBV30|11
AWSFSSTDTQY
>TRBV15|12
ATSGRQGAAEQY
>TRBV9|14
ASSPLLTGGYNEQF
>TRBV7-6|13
ASSQSGINTDTQY
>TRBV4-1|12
ASSQMDLNTEAF
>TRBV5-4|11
ASSTPPNTEAF
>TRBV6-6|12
ASSYSSGDQPQH
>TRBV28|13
ASTPVGDLNTEAF
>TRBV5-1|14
ASSFESPRKTGTQY
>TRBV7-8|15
ASSLATVPRGANVLT
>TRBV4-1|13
ASSQEGAQNYGYT
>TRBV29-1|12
SGGQGAANEKLF
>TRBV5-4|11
ASSFGPQETQY
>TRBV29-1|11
SATRASTDTQY
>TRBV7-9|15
ASSLYRTSPYQETQY
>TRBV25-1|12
ASSGNEGYQPQH
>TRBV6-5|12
ASSSGGSRYEQY
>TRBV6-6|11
ASRPGGANVLT
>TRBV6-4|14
ASSGGLAGGADTQY
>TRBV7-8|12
ASSFGLAIDEQF
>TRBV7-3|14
ASSHKGVYSNQPQH
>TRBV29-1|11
SVAGGSRNEQF
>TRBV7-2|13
ASSLGTGGRETQY
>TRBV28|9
ASSFEETQY